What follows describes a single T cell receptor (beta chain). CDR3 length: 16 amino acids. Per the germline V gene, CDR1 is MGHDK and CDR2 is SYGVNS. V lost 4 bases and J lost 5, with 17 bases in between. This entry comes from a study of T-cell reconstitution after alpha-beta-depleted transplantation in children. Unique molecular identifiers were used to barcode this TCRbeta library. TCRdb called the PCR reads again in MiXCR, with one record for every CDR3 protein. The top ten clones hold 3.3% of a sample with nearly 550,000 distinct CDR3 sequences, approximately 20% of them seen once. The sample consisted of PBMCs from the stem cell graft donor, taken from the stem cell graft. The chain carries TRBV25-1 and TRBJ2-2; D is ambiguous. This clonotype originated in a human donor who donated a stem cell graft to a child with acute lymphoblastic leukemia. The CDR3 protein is CASSVLGEGRTGELFF. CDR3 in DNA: TGTGCCAGCAGTGTCCTTGGTGAAGGCAGGACCGGGGAGCTGTTTTTT.